The 25 T cell receptor beta chains reported below all come from one sample, sequenced in a study of tumor-infiltrating lymphocytes in primary liver carcinoma. Total RNA (approximately 450 ng) served as template for TCR beta cDNA synthesis primed by a constant-region primer. Libraries for TCR beta were built through three nested multiplex PCR rounds, which together made up a slightly modified ARM-PCR procedure. The first two PCR rounds used TRBV1-TRBV30 forward primers with a C-beta reverse primer, roughly 10 cycles each. One entry per CDR3 protein, called by TCRdb with MiXCR from the multiplex PCR reads. The sample lists roughly 50,000 distinct CDR3 sequences, about 80% occurring once. Joint extraction of RNA and DNA used roughly 18-34 mg of bulk tissue that was unsorted. Sequencing was performed on liver tumor tissue from sampling region 2. Subset reported: tumor region T2, inferior pole. These receptors all stem from a man between 35 and 55 years old with primary liver carcinoma and hepatitis B virus infection.

This clonotype has just one count. The junction departs from germline at one end; a sequencing error may be responsible. The gene calls are TRBV4-1 and TRBJ2-7; D call uncertain. There are 14 residues in the CDR3. In germline, CDR1 is MGHRA, CDR2 YSYEKL. As DNA, the CDR3 is TGCGCCAGTAGCCAAGGGCACGACTCCTACGAGCGGTACTTC. It translates to CASSQGHDSYERYF.

As for this clonotype: The CDR3 does not end in the conserved phenylalanine or tryptophan, so this is likely a read error. The limits of the CDR3 on the DNA are not certain, so only TCRdb's listed CDR3 is given. The J gene is TRBJ2-7, the V gene TRBV4-2; the table's D call TRBD2 went unverified against the DNA. CDR1 LGHNA and CDR2 YNFKEQ come from the germline V gene. Termini included, the CDR3 measures 16 amino acids. The CDR3 loop is CASSRVSSGSYYEQYL.

This clonotype was counted ten times or more. The chain joins TRBV2 to TRBJ2-3; D may be TRBD2 (5 bases). Germline V gene lookup returns CDR1 SNHLY and CDR2 FYNNEI. CDR3 length equals 12 residues. V was clipped by 6 bases and J by 4 bases, with 8 bases between them. CDR3 sequence (DNA): TGTGCCAGCAGCTCGGGATCAGATACGCAGTATTTT. Amino acid sequence: CASSSGSDTQYF. The full variable domain, in which reference TRBV2 and TRBJ2-3 provide the parts outside the CDR3, is EPEVTQTPSHQVTQMGQEVILRCVPISNHLYFYWYRQILGQKVEFLVSFYNNEISEKSEIFDDQFSVERPDGSNFTLKIRSTKLEDSAMYFCASSSGSDTQYFGPGTRLTVL.

Points on this clonotype: One end of the junction does not line up with germline, which may come from a read error. The chain joins TRBV29-1 to TRBJ2-7, with D unclear. The CDR3 covers 13 residues. Germline V gene lookup returns CDR1 SQVTM and CDR2 ANQGSEA. The CDR3 loop is CSARVLGAYEQCF. The DNA for the CDR3 is TGCAGCGCCAGAGTCCTCGGCGCCTACGAGCAGTGCTTC.

Comments on this clonotype: Without the conserved terminal phenylalanine or tryptophan, this CDR3 likely stems from a read error. The CDR3 loop is CASRMTGDSYTIYL. CDR3 DNA: TGTGCCAGCAGGATGACAGGAGACTCATACACCATATATCTT. J is TRBJ1-3 and V is TRBV6-5; TRBD1 is a possible D gene (6 bases). The CDR3 length is 14 residues. Germline CDR1 is MNHEY and CDR2 is SVGAGI. V gave up 6 bases and J gave up 8 bases, with 17 bases separating them.

With regard to this clonotype: One end of the junction is discordant with germline, which a read error may explain. The chain couples TRBV5-4 to TRBJ1-3, with unresolved D. The germline CDR1 and CDR2 sequences are SGHNT and YYREEE (reference sequence). CDR3 length: 15 amino acids. This CDR3 reads CASNLGSGAGNTIYF. In DNA, the CDR3 is TGTGCTAGCAACTTGGGGTCGGGTGCTGGAAACACCATATATTTT.

Concerning this clonotype itself: An end of the junction does not agree with germline; a read error may underlie this. The chain has TRBV6-5 and TRBJ2-2; 8 bases are shared with TRBD2. The CDR3 has 14 amino acids. Germline V gene sequence: CDR1 MNHEY, CDR2 SVGAGI. The CDR3 DNA sequence: TGCACCAGCAGAACAATAGCGGGACCCGGGGAGCTGTTTTTT. Translated, it gives CTSRTIAGPGELFF.

This clonotype was found many times. The chain is built from TRBV5-1 and TRBJ2-3; D unresolved. Per germline, CDR1 SGHRS and CDR2 YFSETQ. This CDR3 is 15 amino acids long. V was trimmed by 0 bases and J by 2 bases, leaving 10 bases between them. The CDR3 DNA reads as TGCGCCAGCAGCTTGGGCTCTGGTCACACAGATACGCAGTATTTT. This codes for CASSLGSGHTDTQYF.

Points on this clonotype: A junction end diverges from the germline sequence, so it may reflect a read error. The gene calls are TRBV12-3 or TRBV12-4 and TRBJ1-5; TRBD1 matches at 7 bases. CDR3 size: 16 residues. The CDR3 nucleotides read TGCGCCAACAGTTTCCACCGGACAGGCCTCAATCAGCCCCAGCATTTT. This translates into CANSFHRTGLNQPQHF.

With respect to this clonotype: The junction shows a germline mismatch at one end, possibly a read error. The chain links TRBV11-2 to TRBJ2-1; D not resolved. Germline CDR1 SGHAT, CDR2 FQNNGV. This CDR3 is 14 amino acids long. In nucleotides, the CDR3 is TGTGCTAGCAGCTCCTCTGCAGGCGGTAATAAGCAGTTCTTC. It specifies CASSSSAGGNKQFF. The variable domain in full, with the rest retrieved from reference TRBV11-2 and TRBJ2-1, is EAGVAQSPRYKIIEKRQSVAFWCNPISGHATLYWYQQILGQGPKLLIQFQNNGVVDDSQLPKDRFSAERLKGVDSTLKIQPAKLEDSAVYLCASSSSAGGNKQFFGPGTRLTVL.

The V and J genes are TRBV4-2 and TRBJ1-3; possibly TRBD1 for D (5 bases). Germline values: CDR1 LGHNA, CDR2 YNFKEQ. This CDR3 has 14 residues. Trimming pared 7 bases from V and 4 bases from J, leaving 14 bases between. The CDR3 DNA follows: TGTGCCAGCACCAGGGATGAGGCGGGAAACACCATATATTTT. It yields the protein CASTRDEAGNTIYF.

Points on this clonotype: The junction differs from germline at one of its ends, possibly a read error. CDR3 DNA sequence: TGTGCCGCATCTCGGGAGGATAACTATGGCTACACTTTC. This encodes CAASREDNYGYTF. The genes are TRBV6-5 and TRBJ1-2; no definite D call. This CDR3 is 13 amino acids long. Germline V CDR1 and CDR2: MNHEY, SVGAGI.

This sequence joins TRBV11-2 and TRBJ2-3; TRBD2 matches 9 bases. Germline CDR1 SGHAT, CDR2 FQNNGV. The CDR3 runs 16 residues. The V gene end was trimmed by 5 bases and the J gene end by 4 bases; junction bases not matched to a gene: 10. CDR3 sequence: CASSPLTSGSADTQYF. The CDR3 nucleotides are TGTGCCAGCAGCCCCCTGACTAGCGGTAGCGCAGATACGCAGTATTTT.

The V call is TRBV11-2, the J call TRBJ1-5, with D tentatively TRBD1 (5 bases). Germline-derived CDR1 and CDR2 are SGHAT and FQNNGV. V was clipped by 5 bases and J by 12 bases, with 20 bases between them. The CDR3 runs 14 residues. The CDR3 loop is CASSDLDTGQYQHF. CDR3 sequence (DNA): TGTGCCAGCAGCGACCTTGACACAGGTCAGTACCAGCATTTT. The full variable domain, with the rest looked up from reference TRBV11-2 and TRBJ1-5, is EAGVAQSPRYKIIEKRQSVAFWCNPISGHATLYWYQQILGQGPKLLIQFQNNGVVDDSQLPKDRFSAERLKGVDSTLKIQPAKLEDSAVYLCASSDLDTGQYQHFGDGTRLSIL.

This clonotype was recorded once. The junction does not match germline at one end; this may be a read error. The J gene is TRBJ2-1, the V gene TRBV4-1; 12 bases agree with TRBD2. This CDR3 is built from 16 residues. Looked up from germline, CDR1 is MGHRA and CDR2 is YSYEKL. The CDR3 region is CANSQASGRGEREQFF. The CDR3 nucleotides read TGCGCCAACAGCCAAGCTAGCGGGAGGGGGGAGAGAGAGCAGTTCTTC.

The chain combines TRBV7-8 with TRBJ2-2; 7 nucleotides align to TRBD2. CDR3 length equals 15 residues. The germline V gene has CDR1 SGHVS and CDR2 FQNEAQ. After removal of 4 bases from V and 5 bases from J, the junction contained 7 bases not matched to a gene. CDR3 sequence: CASSYGIAGTGELFF. CDR3 sequence (DNA): TGTGCCAGCAGCTACGGAATAGCGGGTACCGGGGAGCTGTTTTTT.

The CDR3 loop reads CAISAGTVLNYGYTF. The CDR3 coding sequence is TGTGCCATCAGTGCAGGGACAGTCCTTAACTATGGCTACACCTTC. V gene TRBV10-3 combines with J gene TRBJ1-2, with 7 bases fitting TRBD1. The CDR3 covers 15 residues. From germline, CDR1 is ENHRY and CDR2 SYGVKD. Germline trimming cut 4 bases from V and 1 base from J; bases unmatched to any gene: 6.

In the case of this clonotype: A read error may account for a junction end that differs from germline. The chain employs TRBV6-5 and TRBJ1-2; no clear D. Germline V lookup: CDR1 MNHEY, CDR2 SVGAGI. The CDR3 is made up of 13 amino acids. The CDR3 DNA follows: TGTGCCAGCGCCAGAGAGCCGCGACGTGGCTACACCTTT. Its protein is CASAREPRRGYTF.

The chain uses TRBV28 and TRBJ1-2; perhaps TRBD1 as D (5 bases). Germline CDR1 and CDR2: MDHEN and SYDVKM. CDR3 length: 12 residues. CDR3 sequence reads: CTSSPQGYGYTF. The CDR3 coding sequence is TGTACTAGCAGTCCTCAGGGATATGGCTACACCTTC.

This clonotype was detected many times. The V and J genes are TRBV7-9 and TRBJ1-5; tentative D call: TRBD1 (5 bases). Trimming left V 2 bases short and J 7 bases short, with 15 bases between. The CDR3 extends over 15 amino acids. In germline, CDR1 is SEHNR, CDR2 FQNEAQ (reference sequence). CDR3 sequence: CASSLFGASGQPQHF. The CDR3 nucleotides read TGTGCCAGCAGCTTATTTGGGGCTTCGGGGCAGCCCCAGCATTTT. Combining the CDR3 with reference TRBV7-9 and TRBJ1-5 gives the whole variable domain DTGVSQNPRHKITKRGQNVTFRCDPISEHNRLYWYRQTLGQGPEFLTYFQNEAQLEKSRLLSDRFSAERPKGSFSTLEIQRTEQGDSAMYLCASSLFGASGQPQHFGDGTRLSIL.

Details on this clonotype: One junction end does not reproduce the germline sequence, and a read error may be involved. This chain uses TRBV9 with TRBJ1-1, with TRBD1 identical over 9 bases. The CDR3 covers 16 residues. Germline assignment: CDR1 SGDLS and CDR2 YYNGEE. This chain's CDR3 is CASSREGTGLNTEASF. CDR3 bases: TGTGCCAGCAGTAGGGAGGGGACAGGGTTGAACACTGAAGCTTCCTTT.

As to this clonotype: The CDR3 carries no conserved terminal phenylalanine or tryptophan, so it likely arises from a read error. J is TRBJ2-1 and V is TRBV5-1; unclear D gene. CDR1 SGHRS and CDR2 YFSETQ come from the germline V gene. V lost 4 bases, J lost 0 bases, and 11 bases lay in between. This CDR3 contains 15 residues. CDR3 sequence (DNA): TGCGCCAGCAGCCCCGACGTGAGCTCCTACAATGAGCAGTTCTTA. It encodes CASSPDVSSYNEQFL.

About this clonotype: The missing conserved phenylalanine or tryptophan at the end of this CDR3 makes a read error likely. The chain links TRBV7-9 to TRBJ2-1; no definite D call. The CDR3 consists of 12 residues. Per the germline V gene, CDR1 is SEHNR and CDR2 is FQNEAQ (reference sequence). The CDR3 protein is CASSLVAHEQFL. In nucleotides, the CDR3 is TGTGCCAGTAGCTTAGTAGCCCATGAGCAGTTCTTA.

Comment on this clonotype: Mismatch with germline at one junction end may stem from a read error. J is TRBJ2-7 and V is TRBV12-3 or TRBV12-4; possibly TRBD2 for D (5 bases). The CDR3 length is 14 residues. CDR3 region: CACSFSGSSYEQYF. Written as DNA, the CDR3 is TGTGCCTGCAGTTTTAGTGGGAGCTCCTACGAGCAGTACTTC.

Worth noting for this clonotype: The junction and the germline gene differ at one end; a read error may be behind it. V gene TRBV6-6 combines with J gene TRBJ1-6; tentative D call: TRBD1 (5 bases). This CDR3 contains 17 residues. Germline loops: CDR1 MNHNY, CDR2 SVGAGI (reference sequence). CDR3: CTSNRTGSSAGNSPLHF. For the CDR3, the DNA is TGTACCAGCAATAGGACGGGTTCCTCGGCAGGGAATTCACCCCTCCACTTT.